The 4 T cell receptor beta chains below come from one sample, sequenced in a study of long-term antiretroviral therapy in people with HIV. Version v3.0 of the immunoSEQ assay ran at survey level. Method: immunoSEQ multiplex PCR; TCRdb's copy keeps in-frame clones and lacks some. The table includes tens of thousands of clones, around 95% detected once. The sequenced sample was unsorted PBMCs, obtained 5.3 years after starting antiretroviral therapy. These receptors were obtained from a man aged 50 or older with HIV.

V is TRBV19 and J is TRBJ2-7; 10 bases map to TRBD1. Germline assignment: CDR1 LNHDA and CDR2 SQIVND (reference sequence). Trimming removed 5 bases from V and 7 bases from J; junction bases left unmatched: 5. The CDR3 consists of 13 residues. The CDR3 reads CASSRGQGREQYF. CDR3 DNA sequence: TGTGCCAGTAGTCGGGGACAGGGGCGGGAGCAGTACTTC.

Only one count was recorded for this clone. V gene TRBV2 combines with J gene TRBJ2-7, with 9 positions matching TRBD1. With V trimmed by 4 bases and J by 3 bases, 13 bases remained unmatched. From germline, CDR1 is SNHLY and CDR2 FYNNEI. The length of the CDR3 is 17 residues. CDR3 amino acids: CASSGWNEGQGIYEQYF. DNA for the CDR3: TGTGCCAGCAGTGGGTGGAATGAGGGACAGGGCATCTACGAGCAGTACTTC.

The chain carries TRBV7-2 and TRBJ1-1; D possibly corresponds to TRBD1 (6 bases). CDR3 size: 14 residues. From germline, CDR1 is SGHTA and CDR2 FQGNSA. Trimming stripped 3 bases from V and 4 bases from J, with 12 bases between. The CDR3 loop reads CASSFTGMGTEAFF. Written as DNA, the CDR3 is TGTGCCAGCAGCTTTACAGGGATGGGCACTGAAGCTTTCTTT.

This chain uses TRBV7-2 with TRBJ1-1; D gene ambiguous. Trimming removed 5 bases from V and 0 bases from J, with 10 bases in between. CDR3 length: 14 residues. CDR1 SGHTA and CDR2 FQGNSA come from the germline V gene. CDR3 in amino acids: CASSPQRLNTEAFF. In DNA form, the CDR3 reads TGTGCCAGCAGCCCACAGCGACTGAACACTGAAGCTTTCTTT.